Presented here are 25 T cell receptor beta chains from one specimen sequenced in a study of cytomegalovirus exposure and HLA in healthy donors. This PCR relied on a set of 60 Vbeta primers and 13 Jbeta primers. Assay used: immunoSEQ multiplex PCR; TCRdb lists only in-frame clones, some missing. The table lists approximately 52,000 clones, with about 9.1% in the top ten. Sequencing was performed on PBMCs. All receptors derive from a man aged 45-65 years in good health and CMV-seropositive.

As regards this clone: This likely comes from a read error, as the CDR3 has no conserved phenylalanine or tryptophan at its end. Because the CDR3's place on the DNA is in doubt, the DNA is left out and the CDR3 is given as listed by TCRdb. Other DNA sequences in the sample encode the same CDR3. The chain uses TRBV18 and TRBJ2-7; the D call of TRBD1 is as the table states it, not checked on the DNA. The germline V gene has CDR1 KGHSH and CDR2 LQKENI. The CDR3 has 10 residues if both end residues are counted. CDR3 region: CASSRQGAER.

V gene TRBV4-3 combines with J gene TRBJ2-7; the match to TRBD1 covers 8 bases. This CDR3 has 14 residues. The ends lost 4 bases at V and 3 bases at J; junction bases unmatched: 5. Germline V gene data show CDR1 as LGHNA and CDR2 as YSLEER. CDR3 bases: TGCGCCAGCAGCCCAGGGACAGGAGTCTACGAGCAGTACTTC. It encodes CASSPGTGVYEQYF.

This chain connects TRBV9 to TRBJ1-1, with D possibly matching TRBD1 (5 bases). This CDR3 has 16 residues. Per germline, CDR1 SGDLS and CDR2 YYNGEE. V was clipped by 0 bases and J by 0 bases, with 12 bases between them. The CDR3 reads CASSVAQDTLNTEAFF. In DNA form, the CDR3 reads TGTGCCAGCAGCGTAGCTCAGGACACATTGAACACTGAAGCTTTCTTT.

The J gene is TRBJ1-2, the V gene TRBV18, with unresolved D. V was shortened by 3 bases and J by 3 bases, with 14 bases between the two germline ends. The CDR3 is 15 amino acids. Germline CDR1 reads KGHSH; CDR2 reads LQKENI. The CDR3 region has the DNA TGTGCCAGCTCACCGGGTCGAGTAGGAGACTATGGCTACACCTTC. It specifies CASSPGRVGDYGYTF.

This chain connects TRBV28 to TRBJ2-5; D remains unclear. Trimming cost V 10 bases and J 5 bases, with 11 bases left between them. Germline CDR1 is MDHEN and CDR2 is SYDVKM. CDR3 length equals 11 residues. CDR3: CATMNEETQYF. In DNA form, the CDR3 reads TGTGCCACAATGAATGAGGAGACCCAGTACTTC. The complete variable domain, with remaining parts taken from reference TRBV28 and TRBJ2-5, reads DVKVTQSSRYLVKRTGEKVFLECVQDMDHENMFWYRQDPGLGLRLIYFSYDVKMKEKGDIPEGYSVSREKKERFSLILESASTNQTSMYLCATMNEETQYFGPGTRLLVL.

The chain has TRBV4-3 and TRBJ2-1, with 12 bases that match TRBD2. This CDR3 region has 16 residues. With 2 bases clipped from V and 2 bases from J, the junction kept 1 base outside the gene matches. Looked up from germline, CDR1 is LGHNA and CDR2 is YSLEER. The CDR3 DNA is TGCGCCAGCAGCCAACGACTAGCGGGAGCCTACAATGAGCAGTTCTTC. It encodes CASSQRLAGAYNEQFF.

This sequence joins TRBV5-1 and TRBJ1-3; a possible D gene is TRBD1 (5 bases). CDR1 and CDR2 (germline): SGHRS, YFSETQ. The CDR3 length is 18 residues. V lost 2 bases, J lost 0 bases, and 18 bases lay in between. CDR3 nucleotides: TGCGCCAGCAGCTTTGGGGGATCGGGCGGGAGCTCTGGAAACACCATATATTTT. Its translation is CASSFGGSGGSSGNTIYF.

The V and J genes are TRBV9 and TRBJ2-3, with TRBD2 identical over 13 bases. Germline V gene sequence: CDR1 SGDLS, CDR2 YYNGEE. The CDR3 is made up of 16 amino acids. The ends lost 2 bases at V and 6 bases at J; junction bases unmatched: 6. In DNA form, the CDR3 reads TGTGCCAGCAGCGTGGAGGCGGGACTAGCGGGGGATACGCAGTATTTT. The encoded protein is CASSVEAGLAGDTQYF.

The V gene is TRBV7-2, the J gene TRBJ1-1; 7 nucleotides match TRBD1. Germline lookup yields CDR1 SGHTA and CDR2 FQGNSA. V lost 6 bases and J lost 3; bases outside the gene matches: 13. This CDR3 is built from 16 residues. CDR3 sequence reads: CASSSQGVGAYTEAFF. In DNA, the CDR3 is TGTGCCAGCAGTTCCCAGGGGGTCGGGGCTTACACTGAAGCTTTCTTT.

CDR3 DNA sequence: TGTGCCAGCAGCTCACCACCAGGGAACACTGAAGCTTTCTTT. It specifies CASSSPPGNTEAFF. The gene calls are TRBV9 and TRBJ1-1; D is uncertain. This CDR3 has 14 residues. V was clipped by 4 bases and J by 1 base, with 11 bases between them. Germline CDR1 SGDLS, CDR2 YYNGEE.

The chain joins TRBV29-1 to TRBJ1-2; 7 bases align to TRBD1. Trimming cost V 6 bases and J 6 bases; bases outside gene matches: 4. Germline CDR1 and CDR2: SQVTM and ANQGSEA. The CDR3 is 11 amino acids. In DNA form, the CDR3 reads TGCAGCGTGTACAGGGGACATGGCTACACCTTC. It translates to CSVYRGHGYTF. Drawing the rest from reference TRBV29-1 and TRBJ1-2, the complete variable domain is SAVISQKPSRDICQRGTSLTIQCQVDSQVTMMFWYRQQPGQSLTLIATANQGSEATYESGFVIDKFPISRPNLTFSTLTVSNMSPEDSSIYLCSVYRGHGYTFGSGTRLTVV.

This chain links TRBV20-1 with TRBJ1-5; perhaps TRBD1 as D (6 bases). CDR1 and CDR2 from the germline V gene are DFQATT and SNEGSKA (reference sequence). V lost 5 bases to trimming and J lost 5 bases, with 7 bases between them. The CDR3 runs 11 residues. Here the CDR3 DNA reads TGCAGTGCTGCAGGGGATCAGCCCCAGCATTTT. Residues: CSAAGDQPQHF.

The rearrangement joins TRBV27 to TRBJ2-2, with D perhaps TRBD1 (6 bases). Germline V lookup: CDR1 MNHEY, CDR2 SMNVEV (reference sequence). This CDR3 comprises 16 residues. V was shortened by 5 bases and J by 4 bases, with 17 bases between the two germline ends. In nucleotides, the CDR3 is TGTGCCAGCAGTACCTACAGGGACCGGGGCACCGGGGAGCTGTTTTTT. As protein: CASSTYRDRGTGELFF.

The chain is built from TRBV10-3 and TRBJ2-7; 10 bases agree with TRBD2. The germline CDR1 and CDR2 sequences are ENHRY and SYGVKD. The CDR3 has 15 residues. J lost 0 bases, V lost 7 bases, and 6 bases had no gene match. For the CDR3, the DNA is TGTGCCATCACCTCAGCGGGAGGGCCCTCCTACGAGCAGTACTTC. Translating gives CAITSAGGPSYEQYF.

This sequence joins TRBV4-3 and TRBJ2-3; D uncertain. CDR3 length: 18 amino acids. Germline V lookup: CDR1 LGHNA, CDR2 YSLEER. The ends were cut back, 0 bases at V and 0 bases at J, with 16 bases in the middle. The CDR3 coding sequence is TGCGCCAGCAGCCAAGACATGAACTCGATTCTTAGCACAGATACGCAGTATTTT. Its translation: CASSQDMNSILSTDTQYF.

V usage is TRBV9 and J usage is TRBJ2-2; the match to TRBD1 covers 7 bases. This CDR3 comprises 16 residues. The V and J ends lost 3 bases and 3 bases, in that order; junction bases with no gene match: 8. From germline, CDR1 is SGDLS and CDR2 YYNGEE. CDR3 coding DNA: TGTGCCAGCAGCGAAGAGGGACAGTGGGACACCGGGGAGCTGTTTTTT. Its translation is CASSEEGQWDTGELFF.

The chain has TRBV19 and TRBJ2-5; D is unresolved. CDR1 is LNHDA, CDR2 SQIVND, per germline (reference sequence). V lost 0 bases to trimming and J lost 0 bases, with 8 bases between them. CDR3 length equals 15 residues. The CDR3 sequence: CASSIDPSDQETQYF. DNA for the CDR3: TGTGCCAGTAGTATAGATCCCTCAGACCAAGAGACCCAGTACTTC. The full variable domain, rest sourced from reference TRBV19 and TRBJ2-5, is DGGITQSPKYLFRKEGQNVTLSCEQNLNHDAMYWYRQDPGQGLRLIYYSQIVNDFQKGDIAEGYSVSREKKESFPLTVTSAQKNPTAFYLCASSIDPSDQETQYFGPGTRLLVL.

J is TRBJ2-5 and V is TRBV11-2, with 11 bases lining up with TRBD2. This CDR3 comprises 14 residues. V trimming: 6 bases; J trimming: 5 bases; junction bases outside the gene matches: 5. Germline loops: CDR1 SGHAT, CDR2 FQNNGV. The CDR3 DNA follows: TGTGCCAGCAGGGTAGCGGGAGGGGGGGAGACCCAGTACTTC. Residues: CASRVAGGGETQYF.

This rearrangement joins TRBV7-2 to TRBJ2-7, with 9 positions matching TRBD1. V lost 2 bases to trimming and J lost 6 bases; unmatched junction nucleotides: 14. Germline CDR1 is SGHTA and CDR2 is FQGNSA. This CDR3 is 17 amino acids long. CDR3 DNA sequence: TGTGCCAGCAGCTTATTGGGACAGGGAATTGGTGATGTCGAGCAGTACTTC. It codes for CASSLLGQGIGDVEQYF.

V and J are TRBV6-4 and TRBJ2-2; TRBD2 agrees at 10 bases. The germline V gene has CDR1 MRHNA and CDR2 SNTAGT. J was trimmed by 4 bases and V by 0 bases; bases with no gene match: 2. This CDR3 has 16 amino acids. CDR3 sequence: CASSDSSGRATGELFF. The CDR3 DNA sequence: TGTGCCAGCAGTGACTCAAGCGGGAGGGCCACCGGGGAGCTGTTTTTT.

The chain joins TRBV5-1 to TRBJ1-2; D unresolved. Germline V CDR1 and CDR2: SGHRS, YFSETQ. The CDR3 is 13 amino acids. V was clipped by 4 bases and J by 6 bases, with 13 bases between them. CDR3 loop: CASSRDGRDGYTF. CDR3 sequence (DNA): TGCGCCAGCAGCCGCGACGGGAGGGATGGCTACACCTTC.

The chain recombines TRBV7-6 with TRBJ1-3; 7 nucleotides agree with TRBD1. With V trimmed by 5 bases and J by 0 bases, 19 bases remained unmatched. CDR1 is SGHVS, CDR2 FNYEAQ, per germline. The CDR3 covers 20 residues. CDR3 nucleotide sequence: TGTGCCAGCAGCGGCGGGGCTTTCCGAGGGGGCCTGAGCTCTGGAAACACCATATATTTT. As protein: CASSGGAFRGGLSSGNTIYF.

The rearrangement links TRBV18 to TRBJ2-5, with D uncertain. The V and J ends lost 0 bases and 7 bases respectively, with 15 bases between them. Germline values: CDR1 KGHSH, CDR2 LQKENI. CDR3 length: 15 residues. The CDR3 here is CASSPPSEVIGTQYF. The CDR3, as DNA: TGTGCCAGCTCACCACCGTCCGAGGTCATAGGGACCCAGTACTTC. Looking up the rest from reference TRBV18 and TRBJ2-5 gives the full variable domain: NAGVMQNPRHLVRRRGQEARLRCSPMKGHSHVYWYRQLPEEGLKFMVYLQKENIIDESGMPKERFSAEFPKEGPSILRIQQVVRGDSAAYFCASSPPSEVIGTQYFGPGTRLLVL.

The CDR3 coding sequence is TGTGCCAGCAGCCGCGGCGGGGGTTCTAACTATGGCTACACCTTC. Translating it yields CASSRGGGSNYGYTF. V gene TRBV27 combines with J gene TRBJ1-2; tentative D call: TRBD1 (5 bases). Deletions cut 6 bases from V and 0 bases from J, with 14 bases between. The CDR3 extends over 15 amino acids. Germline lookup yields CDR1 MNHEY and CDR2 SMNVEV (reference sequence).

V is TRBV18 and J is TRBJ1-3; tentatively, D is TRBD1 (5 bases). The V end lost 3 bases, the J end lost 2 bases, and 14 bases lay between the germline ends. Germline V lookup: CDR1 KGHSH, CDR2 LQKENI. The CDR3 is made up of 16 amino acids. CDR3 region: CASSPSTETAGNTIYF. The CDR3, as DNA: TGTGCCAGCTCACCGTCGACAGAGACAGCTGGAAACACCATATATTTT.